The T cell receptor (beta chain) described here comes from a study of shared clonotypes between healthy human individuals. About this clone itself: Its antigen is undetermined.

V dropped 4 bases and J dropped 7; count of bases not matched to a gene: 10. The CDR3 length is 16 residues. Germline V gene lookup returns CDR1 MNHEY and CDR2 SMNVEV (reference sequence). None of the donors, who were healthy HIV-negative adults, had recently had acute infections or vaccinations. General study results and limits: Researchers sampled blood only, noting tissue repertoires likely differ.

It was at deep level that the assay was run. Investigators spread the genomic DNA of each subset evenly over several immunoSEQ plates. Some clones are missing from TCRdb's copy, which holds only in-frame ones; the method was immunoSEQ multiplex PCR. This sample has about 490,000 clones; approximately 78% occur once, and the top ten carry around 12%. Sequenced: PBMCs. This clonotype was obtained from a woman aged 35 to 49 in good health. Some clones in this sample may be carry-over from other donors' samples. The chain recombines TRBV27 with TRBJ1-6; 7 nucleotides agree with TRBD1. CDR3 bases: TGTGCCAGCAGTTCCTCCGGGACAGTCATCAATTCACCCCTCCACTTT. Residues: CASSSSGTVINSPLHF.